This T cell receptor beta chain is drawn from a study of shared clonotypes between healthy human individuals. Study-wide results and caveats: Some naive CD4 clonotypes, about 5.5%, turned up in common across several donors.

CD45RO-negative, CCR7-positively selected cells formed the naive CD8 fraction, excluding terminally differentiated effector memory CD45RA+ cells. The CDR3 consists of 15 residues. CDR1 is MNHEY, CDR2 SMNVEV, per germline (reference sequence). V shed 6 bases, J shed 0 bases, and the junction held 3 bases outside the gene matches. Authors' processing steps: Junction-only immunoSEQ sequences carried no quality scores, so filtering differed. Sequencing used immunoSEQ multiplex PCR; TCRdb keeps in-frame clones, though not all of them. That table gives V, J and clone size, and the DNA gave D and trimming. The sample yields 550,000 to 600,000 clones, roughly 98% seen once. With respect to this clone: Its antigen is still unknown.

The source of this sequence is a man aged 25 to 40 in good health. This sequence joins TRBV27 and TRBJ1-4, with TRBD1 identical over 8 bases. The sequenced material came from naive CD8+ T cells sorted from blood. DNA for the CDR3: TGTGCCAGCAGGCAGGGGGCTGCAACTAATGAAAAACTGTTTTTT. It translates to CASRQGAATNEKLFF.